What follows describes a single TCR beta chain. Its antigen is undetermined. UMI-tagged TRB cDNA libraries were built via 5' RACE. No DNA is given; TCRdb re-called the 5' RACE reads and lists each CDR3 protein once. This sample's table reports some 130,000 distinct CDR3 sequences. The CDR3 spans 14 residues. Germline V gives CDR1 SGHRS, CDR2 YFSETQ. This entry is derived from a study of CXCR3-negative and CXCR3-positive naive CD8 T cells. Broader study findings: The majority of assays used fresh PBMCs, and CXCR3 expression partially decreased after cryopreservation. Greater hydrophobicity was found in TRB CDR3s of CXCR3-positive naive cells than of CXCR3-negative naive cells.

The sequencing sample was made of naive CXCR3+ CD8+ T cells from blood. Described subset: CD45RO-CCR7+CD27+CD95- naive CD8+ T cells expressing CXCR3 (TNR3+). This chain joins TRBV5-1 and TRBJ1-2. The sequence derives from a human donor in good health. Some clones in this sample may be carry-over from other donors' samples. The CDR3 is CASSLDLHGYGYTF.